The 22 T cell receptor beta chains given below trace back to one sample, sequenced in a study of T-cell memory formation after mild COVID-19. In TCRdb, the 5' RACE reads were re-called with MiXCR into one record per CDR3 protein. The top ten hold 12% of the sample, which has over 450,000 distinct CDR3 sequences, approximately 20% seen once. The source material was PBMCs or a T cell subset sorted from them (not recorded which). Receptors originate from an adult woman who had mild COVID-19 (a few samples of this study predate the infection). Cell type and time point are not known.

This clonotype was detected many times. CDR3 sequence (DNA): TGTGCCAGCAGCCCTCCCGGGTTAAATGAAAAACTGTTTTTT. Encoded protein: CASSPPGLNEKLFF. The chain is built from TRBV7-9 and TRBJ1-4; D gene ambiguous. V lost 5 bases and J 5 bases, leaving 12 bases between the germline ends. The CDR3 has 14 amino acids. The germline CDR1 and CDR2 sequences are SEHNR and FQNEAQ (reference sequence).

The chain joins TRBV15 to TRBJ1-6, with a weak D call TRBD1 (5 bases). From germline, CDR1 is LNHNV and CDR2 YYDKDF (reference sequence). This CDR3 spans 15 amino acids. V lost 0 bases and J 7 bases, leaving 10 bases between the germline ends. CDR3 bases: TGTGCCACCAGCAGAGACCGGGACCGAAATTCACCCCTCCACTTT. It is translated as CATSRDRDRNSPLHF.

This clonotype was detected many times. The genes are TRBV12-3 or TRBV12-4 and TRBJ2-7; 12 bases are a match to TRBD1. The CDR3 contains 14 residues. Trimming at V came to 4 bases and at J to 5 bases, leaving 3 bases not matched to a gene. The CDR3 DNA reads as TGTGCCAGCAGTTCGGGACAGGGGGCCCACGAGCAGTACTTC. This translates into CASSSGQGAHEQYF.

The chain recombines TRBV7-8 with TRBJ1-1, with 9 bases fitting TRBD1. The trim removed 0 bases at V and 6 bases at J, leaving 8 bases unmatched. Germline loops: CDR1 SGHVS, CDR2 FQNEAQ. The CDR3 has 16 residues. The CDR3, as DNA: TGTGCCAGCAGCTTAGCGCCGGGACAGGGAGGGCCTGAAGCTTTCTTT. It yields the protein CASSLAPGQGGPEAFF.

This clonotype has more than one count but fewer than ten. The chain couples TRBV29-1 to TRBJ2-7; D is possibly TRBD2 (6 bases). The CDR3 loop spans 12 amino acids. Trimming stripped 3 bases from V and 6 bases from J, with 12 bases between. CDR1 is SQVTM, CDR2 ANQGSEA, per germline. The CDR3 loop reads CSVEGLETEQYF. The CDR3 DNA sequence: TGCAGCGTTGAGGGACTGGAGACCGAGCAGTACTTC.

This sequence joins TRBV24-1 and TRBJ2-1; 7 nucleotides line up with TRBD1. This CDR3 region has 16 residues. After removal of 4 bases from V and 2 bases from J, the junction contained 7 bases not matched to a gene. CDR1 and CDR2 (germline): KGHDR, SFDVKD. CDR3 DNA: TGTGCCACCAGTGACGGGACAGTTGGGACCTACAATGAGCAGTTCTTC. Encoded protein: CATSDGTVGTYNEQFF.

This clonotype showed up just a few times. This chain joins TRBV10-3 and TRBJ1-5, with 7 bases lining up with TRBD1. This CDR3 is 14 amino acids long. Trimming took 10 bases from V and 4 from J; bases not matched to a gene: 10. Germline assignment: CDR1 ENHRY and CDR2 SYGVKD. This CDR3 reads CATRQGDRNQPQHF. Here the CDR3 DNA reads TGTGCCACCCGACAGGGTGATAGGAATCAGCCCCAGCATTTT.

The chain links TRBV19 to TRBJ2-2, with a tentative D call TRBD1 (6 bases). The CDR3 is made up of 13 amino acids. Germline-derived CDR1 and CDR2 are LNHDA and SQIVND (reference sequence). DNA for the CDR3: TGTGCTTTCGAGGACAGCAACACCGGGGAGCTGTTTTTT. It codes for CAFEDSNTGELFF.

This clonotype occurred a few times. The gene calls are TRBV28 and TRBJ2-7; 7 positions match TRBD1. Germline CDR1 is MDHEN and CDR2 is SYDVKM. This CDR3 spans 15 amino acids. The V gene end was trimmed by 5 bases and the J gene end by 4 bases; junction bases not matched to a gene: 11. The CDR3 loop reads CASSMGTAQWYEQYF. CDR3 nucleotide sequence: TGTGCCAGCAGTATGGGGACAGCCCAATGGTACGAGCAGTACTTC.

CDR3 amino acids: CASTPGQGSYNEQFF. The CDR3 DNA follows: TGTGCCAGCACCCCGGGACAGGGCTCCTACAATGAGCAGTTCTTC. The chain employs TRBV12-3 or TRBV12-4 and TRBJ2-1, with 9 bases matching TRBD1. The J segment lost 0 bases and the V segment lost 7 bases, leaving 4 bases of the junction unmatched. The CDR3 runs 15 residues.

The rearrangement uses TRBV7-2 and TRBJ1-1, with D perhaps TRBD1 (6 bases). The V gene lost 6 bases and the J gene lost 0 bases, with 8 bases spanning the gap. The CDR3 spans 13 residues. Germline-derived CDR1 and CDR2 are SGHTA and FQGNSA. The CDR3 protein is CASRGAMNTEAFF. CDR3 DNA sequence: TGTGCCAGCAGGGGGGCGATGAACACTGAAGCTTTCTTT.

The chain is built from TRBV29-1 and TRBJ2-4; D possibly corresponds to TRBD1 (6 bases). Trimming left V 2 bases short and J 5 bases short, with 16 bases between. Germline V gene data show CDR1 as SQVTM and CDR2 as ANQGSEA. This CDR3 comprises 15 residues. This chain's CDR3 is CSVESRGGRENIQYF. The CDR3, as DNA: TGCAGCGTTGAATCCAGGGGCGGGCGGGAAAACATTCAGTACTTC.

The rearrangement joins TRBV20-1 to TRBJ2-2; 7 bases agree with TRBD2. V trimming: 2 bases; J trimming: 7 bases; junction bases outside the gene matches: 7. Germline values: CDR1 DFQATT, CDR2 SNEGSKA (reference sequence). This CDR3 region has 14 residues. The CDR3 nucleotides read TGCAGTGCTAGAAGACTAGCAACTGGCGGGGAGCTGTTTTTT. Translated, it gives CSARRLATGGELFF.

The gene calls are TRBV6-5 and TRBJ2-3, with 10 bases identical to TRBD2. The CDR3 is 18 amino acids. CDR1 is MNHEY and CDR2 is SVGAGI in the germline V gene. The trim removed 2 bases at V and 5 bases at J, leaving 13 bases unmatched. Here the CDR3 DNA reads TGTGCCAGCAGTTACCAATCCGCGGGACTAGCGTTAGGAGATACGCAGTATTTT. It specifies CASSYQSAGLALGDTQYF.

This clonotype was counted a few times. The chain couples TRBV5-1 to TRBJ2-7; TRBD1 matches at 7 bases. The germline V gene has CDR1 SGHRS and CDR2 YFSETQ. V was pared by 4 bases and J by 0 bases, with 7 bases of the junction left unmatched. CDR3 length: 15 amino acids. The CDR3 here is CASSIRDSSSYEQYF. The CDR3 bases are TGCGCCAGCAGCATCCGGGACAGCTCCTCCTACGAGCAGTACTTC.

V usage is TRBV7-9 and J usage is TRBJ2-1; 9 nucleotides match TRBD1. Germline values: CDR1 SEHNR, CDR2 FQNEAQ (reference sequence). This CDR3 is built from 14 residues. With 4 bases clipped from V and 9 bases from J, the junction kept 7 bases outside the gene matches. CDR3 in amino acids: CASSSAGTGSEQFF. CDR3 nucleotides: TGTGCCAGCAGCTCAGCCGGGACAGGGAGTGAGCAGTTCTTC.

A few counts support this clonotype. The chain combines TRBV18 with TRBJ2-5; D remains unclear. CDR3 length equals 15 residues. In germline, CDR1 is KGHSH, CDR2 LQKENI. The V gene lost 0 bases and the J gene lost 7 bases, with 15 bases spanning the gap. The CDR3 here is CASSPPRELSGTQYF. CDR3 DNA sequence: TGTGCCAGCTCACCACCTCGCGAGCTCTCGGGGACCCAGTACTTC.

The chain has TRBV20-1 and TRBJ1-1; weak D call: TRBD1 (6 bases). Trimming shortened V by 1 base and J by 6 bases, and 12 bases separated the two germline ends. This CDR3 is built from 13 residues. Per germline, CDR1 DFQATT and CDR2 SNEGSKA (reference sequence). This chain's CDR3 is CSARGRGKAEAFF. The CDR3 DNA reads TGCAGTGCTAGAGGCAGGGGCAAGGCTGAAGCTTTCTTT.

The chain combines TRBV4-1 with TRBJ2-5; 7 bases align to TRBD2. Germline loops: CDR1 MGHRA, CDR2 YSYEKL. The junction had 9 bases not matched to a gene; V was cut back by 0 bases and J by 2 bases. The CDR3 is 17 amino acids. For the CDR3, the DNA is TGCGCCAGCAGCCAAGATCGCAGGTGGGGGGGACAAGAGACCCAGTACTTC. Protein: CASSQDRRWGGQETQYF.

CDR3 loop: CASSFARGAAETQYF. DNA for the CDR3: TGCGCCAGCAGCTTTGCCAGGGGGGCGGCGGAGACCCAGTACTTC. The V call is TRBV5-1, the J call TRBJ2-5; maybe TRBD1 (7 bases). Trimming took 2 bases from V and 5 from J, leaving 16 bases between them. The CDR3 extends over 15 amino acids. The germline V gene encodes CDR1 SGHRS and CDR2 YFSETQ.

The chain has TRBV19 and TRBJ1-2; no firm D call. Trimming removed 7 bases from V and 2 bases from J, with 17 bases in between. CDR1 and CDR2 from the germline V gene are LNHDA and SQIVND (reference sequence). The CDR3 covers 15 residues. DNA for the CDR3: TGTGCCAGTAAAAGGCCCTCCGGGTCGAACTATGGCTACACCTTC. Its protein is CASKRPSGSNYGYTF.

J is TRBJ2-3 and V is TRBV24-1; D possibly corresponds to TRBD2 (5 bases). V was pared by 1 base and J by 10 bases, with 8 bases between. CDR1 is KGHDR and CDR2 is SFDVKD in the germline V gene. This CDR3 has 12 amino acids. The DNA for the CDR3 is TGTGCCACCAGTGATTTAGGGAGTGCGCAGTATTTT. Its protein product is CATSDLGSAQYF.